The rows below give T cell receptor beta chains drawn from one sample of a study of Ad26.COV2.S vaccination and SARS-CoV-2 variants. TCRdb keeps only in-frame clones here, not all; method: immunoSEQ multiplex PCR. The data hold a few hundred thousand clones, with over 75% observed a single time. The material sequenced was peripheral blood, taken in a trial of Ad26.COV2.S vaccine versus placebo. These receptors were collected from a person aged 18-60 years who received the Ad26.COV2.S COVID-19 vaccine or a placebo. The CDR3 runs from the conserved cysteine through the conserved F or W. A D gene is named only where the DNA matches it firmly. Rows give clone size only sometimes, using once, few, many, or a class for an expanded clone.

D	V	J	size	CDR3	DNA
-	TRBV5-4	TRBJ2-2	few	CASSLAGGRLGELFF	TGTGCCAGCAGCTTGGCTGGGGGGCGTCTTGGGGAGCTGTTTTTT
-	TRBV7-3	TRBJ2-2	-	CASSKKQGALGGELFF	TGTGCCAGCAGCAAAAAACAGGGCGCCCTGGGGGGGGAGCTGTTTTTT
-	TRBV19	TRBJ1-2	-	CASSITGQVVGYGYTF	TGTGCCAGTAGTATCACAGGTCAAGTCGTTGGCTATGGCTACACCTTC
-	TRBV10-3	TRBJ1-1	-	CAISEQAMNTEAFF	TGTGCCATCAGTGAGCAGGCAATGAACACTGAAGCTTTCTTT
-	TRBV29-1	TRBJ2-3	-	CSVDSGTDTQYF	TGCAGCGTTGATAGCGGCACAGATACGCAGTATTTT
-	TRBV18	TRBJ2-7	-	CASSIESEQYF	TGTGCCAGCTCAATCGAGAGTGAGCAGTACTTC
-	TRBV27	TRBJ2-7	-	CASSLSQAYEQYF	TGTGCCAGCAGTTTATCGCAGGCCTACGAGCAGTACTTC
-	TRBV7-6	TRBJ1-1	-	CASSSPFGTNTEAFF	TGTGCCAGCAGCTCCCCATTCGGGACAAACACTGAAGCTTTCTTT
TRBD1	TRBV5-1	TRBJ2-7	-	CASSPGTGNLGEQYF	TGCGCCAGCAGCCCAGGGACAGGGAATTTGGGCGAGCAGTACTTC
-	TRBV6-6	TRBJ2-3	-	CASSPRGRTSTDTQYF	TGTGCCAGCAGTCCGAGAGGACGTACAAGCACAGATACGCAGTATTTT
TRBD1	TRBV9	TRBJ1-6	-	CASSEGPSGQDYNSPLHF	TGTGCCAGCAGCGAAGGGCCCTCAGGACAGGACTATAATTCACCCCTCCACTTT
-	TRBV30	TRBJ2-3	-	CAWSVTAGRTDTQYF	TGTGCCTGGAGTGTTACAGCGGGTAGGACAGATACGCAGTATTTT
TRBD2	TRBV28	TRBJ2-1	once	CATRDAGTSSNEQFF	TGTGCCACCCGGGATGCCGGGACTAGCTCAAATGAGCAGTTCTTC
-	TRBV4-2	TRBJ1-1	-	CASSEGYETEAFF	TGTGCCAGCAGCGAAGGGTACGAGACTGAAGCTTTCTTT
-	TRBV29-1	TRBJ2-6	-	CSVTAFGANVLTF	TGCAGCGTTACGGCTTTTGGGGCCAACGTCCTGACTTTC
-	TRBV2	TRBJ1-6	-	CASRGGATPLHF	TGTGCCAGCAGGGGGGGGGCTACACCCCTCCACTTT
TRBD1	TRBV7-2	TRBJ2-7	-	CASSLDRGRYEQYF	TGTGCCAGCAGCTTAGACAGGGGGCGTTACGAGCAGTACTTC
-	TRBV5-5	TRBJ1-2	-	CASSGPTGYYGYTF	TGTGCCAGCAGCGGGCCGACAGGCTACTATGGCTACACCTTC
-	TRBV7-9	TRBJ2-1	-	CASSAGSNEQFF	TGTGCCAGCAGTGCAGGGTCCAATGAGCAGTTCTTC
-	TRBV11-2	TRBJ2-5	-	CASSLDLVETQYF	TGTGCCAGCAGCTTAGACTTGGTAGAGACCCAGTACTTC
-	TRBV14	TRBJ2-7	-	CASSQERVAYEQYF	TGTGCCAGCAGCCAAGAGCGGGTGGCTTACGAGCAGTACTTC
-	TRBV6-5	TRBJ1-5	-	CASSLSTGTPDRQHF	TGTGCCAGCAGCCTTAGTACCGGGACACCCGACAGACAGCATTTT
-	TRBV9	TRBJ2-7	-	CASSAQGNEQYF	TGTGCCAGCAGCGCTCAGGGAAACGAGCAGTACTTC
-	TRBV20-1	TRBJ2-7	once	CSASPLLESTYEQYF	TGCAGTGCTAGTCCCCTTTTAGAAAGTACCTACGAGCAGTACTTC
-	TRBV10-3	TRBJ2-2	-	CAISESAGRTGELFF	TGTGCCATCAGTGAGTCGGCAGGGAGAACCGGGGAGCTGTTTTTT
TRBD1	TRBV27	TRBJ2-1	few	CASSRQGSYNEQFF	TGTGCCAGCAGCCGACAGGGATCCTACAATGAGCAGTTCTTC
TRBD2	TRBV20-1	TRBJ2-5	once	CSASPSGGGVPQETQYF	TGCAGTGCTAGTCCCTCTGGCGGGGGAGTACCCCAAGAGACCCAGTACTTC
-	TRBV5-1	TRBJ2-1	-	CASTRGSNEQFF	TGCGCCAGCACCCGGGGATCCAATGAGCAGTTCTTC
TRBD1	TRBV6-2/TRBV6-3	TRBJ1-1	-	CASSYPQGQGPEAFF	TGTGCCAGCAGTTATCCTCAGGGACAGGGACCTGAAGCTTTCTTT
-	TRBV9	TRBJ2-3	-	CASSVGQPDTQYF	TGTGCCAGCAGCGTAGGCCAGCCAGATACGCAGTATTTT
TRBD1	TRBV9	TRBJ1-5	-	CASSLGTGGQPQHF	TGTGCCAGCAGCCTAGGGACAGGGGGTCAGCCCCAGCATTTT
TRBD1	TRBV7-3	TRBJ2-1	-	CASSLGQGDTDNEQFF	TGTGCCAGCAGCCTGGGACAGGGCGATACGGACAATGAGCAGTTCTTC
-	TRBV3-1/TRBV3-2	TRBJ1-1	-	CASSQEVSGNTEAFF	TGTGCCAGCAGCCAAGAAGTCAGTGGGAACACTGAAGCTTTCTTT
TRBD2	TRBV6-4	TRBJ2-3	-	CASSLAGGTDTQYF	TGTGCCAGCAGCTTAGCGGGGGGCACAGATACGCAGTATTTT
-	TRBV9	TRBJ2-7	-	CASSPFLGPSYEQYF	TGTGCCAGCAGCCCCTTTTTAGGGCCCTCCTACGAGCAGTACTTC
TRBD1	TRBV6-5	TRBJ2-7	once	CASSYSSWTGGREQYF	TGTGCCAGCAGTTACAGTTCGTGGACAGGGGGACGAGAGCAGTACTTC
-	TRBV7-9	TRBJ1-4	-	CASSLEGRGTNEKLFF	TGTGCCAGCAGCTTAGAGGGGCGAGGAACTAATGAAAAACTGTTTTTT
-	TRBV25-1	TRBJ1-1	once	CASSGWDGNTEAFF	TGTGCCAGCAGTGGATGGGACGGGAACACTGAAGCTTTCTTT
-	TRBV11-2	TRBJ1-3	-	CASSSPASGNTIYF	TGTGCCAGCAGCTCTCCCGCCTCTGGAAACACCATATATTTT
-	TRBV29-1	TRBJ2-1	-	CSVGVLNSEQFF	TGCAGCGTTGGGGTACTGAACAGTGAGCAGTTCTTC
TRBD1	TRBV7-8	TRBJ2-7	-	CASSPGAGGNYEQYF	TGTGCCAGCAGCCCTGGGGCAGGGGGCAACTACGAGCAGTACTTC
-	TRBV2	TRBJ1-1	-	CASREGGGAFF	TGTGCGAGCCGGGAAGGGGGGGGAGCTTTCTTT
-	TRBV6-5	TRBJ1-5	few	CASSYSTSNQPQHF	TGTGCCAGCAGTTACTCGACTAGCAATCAGCCCCAGCATTTT
-	TRBV9	TRBJ2-2	-	CASSESSGTANTGELFF	TGTGCCAGCAGCGAAAGTTCCGGGACGGCGAACACCGGGGAGCTGTTTTTT
-	TRBV2	TRBJ1-1	-	CASSRGSDTEAFF	TGTGCCAGCAGTCGGGGATCGGACACTGAAGCTTTCTTT
-	TRBV4-2	TRBJ1-4	-	CASSQDKGRNEKLFF	TGTGCCAGCAGCCAAGACAAGGGCCGAAATGAAAAACTGTTTTTT
-	TRBV2	TRBJ1-5	few	CASSGEAGQPQHF	TGTGCCAGCAGTGGCGAAGCGGGTCAGCCCCAGCATTTT
TRBD1	TRBV7-2	TRBJ2-5	once	CASSADRVKTQYF	TGTGCCAGCAGCGCCGACAGGGTTAAGACCCAGTACTTC